Reported below is one T cell receptor (beta chain). Antigen unknown. This entry is derived from a study of graft-versus-host responses after intestinal transplantation. Profiling relied on immunoSEQ multiplex PCR, and the TCRdb table lists in-frame clones only, not all of them. The repertoire holds 39,000 or so clones, about 94% seen once, with 20% to 25% in the top ten. Trimming left V 7 bases short and J 6 bases short, with 19 bases between. The CDR3 contains 15 residues. Looked up from germline, CDR1 is MNHEY and CDR2 is SMNVEV (reference sequence). This clonotype was obtained from a human donor who was the organ donor for an intestinal transplant. The V and J genes are TRBV27 and TRBJ2-1, with D perhaps given as TRBD1 or TRBD2 (5 bases each). The sequencing here drew on unstimulated CD8+ T cells sorted from spleen or lymph node cells, taken before transplant. The CDR3 DNA follows: TGTGCCAGCATCGACCGGGACCTGGGTACCAATGAGCAGTTCTTC. This gives the protein CASIDRDLGTNEQFF.